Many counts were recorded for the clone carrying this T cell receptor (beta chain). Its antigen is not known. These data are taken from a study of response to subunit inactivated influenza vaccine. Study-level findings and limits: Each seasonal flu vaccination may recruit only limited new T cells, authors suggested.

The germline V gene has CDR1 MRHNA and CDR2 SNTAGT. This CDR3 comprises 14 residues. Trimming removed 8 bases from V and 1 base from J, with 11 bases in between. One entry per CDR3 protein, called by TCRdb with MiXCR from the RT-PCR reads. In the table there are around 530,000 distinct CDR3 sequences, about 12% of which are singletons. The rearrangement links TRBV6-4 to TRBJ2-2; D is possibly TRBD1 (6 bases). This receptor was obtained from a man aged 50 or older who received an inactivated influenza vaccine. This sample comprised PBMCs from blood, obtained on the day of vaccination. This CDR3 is CASQLGQNTGELFF. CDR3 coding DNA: TGTGCCAGCCAGTTGGGACAGAACACCGGGGAGCTGTTTTTT.